This TCR beta chain originates from a study of T cell responses to AZD1222 COVID-19 vaccine. This CDR3 is 15 amino acids long. From germline, CDR1 is MNHNS and CDR2 SASEGT. J lost 5 bases, V lost 3 bases, and 3 bases had no gene match. Libraries were prepared by immunoSEQ multiplex PCR; TCRdb keeps only in-frame clonotypes and omits some of them. The data contain 100,000 to 120,000 clones, about 90% of them seen just once; the ten biggest clones take up about 7.8%. The study's findings and limits: Donor demographics were predominantly white British with a female majority; clonal diversity may be underestimated. Within unmutated variant regions lay the reported targets of nearly half of spike-specific TCRs. Repertoires were obtained solely post-peak T cell response.

Of note for this clone: Its cognate antigen is unknown.

The TCR was taken from an adult in good health. The gene calls are TRBV6-1 and TRBJ2-2; 10 nucleotides agree with TRBD1. Specimen: peripheral blood, collected on day 0 of AZD1222 vaccination. The CDR3 DNA reads as TGTGCCAGCAGTGACGGGACAGGGGATACCGGGGAGCTGTTTTTT. Protein product: CASSDGTGDTGELFF.